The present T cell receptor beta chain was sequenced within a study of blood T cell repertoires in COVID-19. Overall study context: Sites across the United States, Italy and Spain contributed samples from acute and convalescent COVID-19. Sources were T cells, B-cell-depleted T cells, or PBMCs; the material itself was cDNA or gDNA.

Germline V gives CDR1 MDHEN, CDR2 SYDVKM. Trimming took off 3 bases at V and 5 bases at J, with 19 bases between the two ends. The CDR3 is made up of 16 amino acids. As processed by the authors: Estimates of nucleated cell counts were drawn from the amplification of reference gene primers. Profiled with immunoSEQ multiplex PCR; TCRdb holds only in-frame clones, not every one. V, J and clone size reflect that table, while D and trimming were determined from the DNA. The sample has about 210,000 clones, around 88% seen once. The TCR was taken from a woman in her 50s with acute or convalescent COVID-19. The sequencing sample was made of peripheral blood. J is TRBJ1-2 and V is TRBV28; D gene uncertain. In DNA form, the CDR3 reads TGTGCCAGCAGTTTCCCCTCCAGCGGAGCTCCTTATGGCTACACCTTC. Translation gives CASSFPSSGAPYGYTF.